Below are 15 T cell receptor beta chains sequenced from a single sample in a study of tumour-infiltrating T cells in Burkitt lymphoma. Clones were read by immunoSEQ multiplex PCR, and TCRdb kept only the in-frame ones, dropping some. The sample yields 950 to 1,500 clones, about 35% seen once. The sample was tumor tissue. The receptors stem from a human donor with Burkitt lymphoma.

The V gene is TRBV12-5, the J gene TRBJ1-2; D uncertain. Germline loops: CDR1 LGHNT, CDR2 FRNRAP. This CDR3 comprises 16 residues. Trimming took off 0 bases at V and 7 bases at J, with 18 bases between the two ends. CDR3 in DNA: TGTGCTAGTGGTTTGGTAAGCCTCGGGCCGGCAGGTGGCTACACCTTC. Its translation is CASGLVSLGPAGGYTF.

The V call is TRBV27, the J call TRBJ1-2; D not resolved. The V gene lost 2 bases and the J gene lost 4 bases, with 11 bases spanning the gap. This CDR3 comprises 14 residues. CDR1 MNHEY and CDR2 SMNVEV come from the germline V gene (reference sequence). This CDR3 is CASSLAAFGYGYTF. The CDR3 DNA is TGTGCCAGCAGTTTAGCCGCCTTTGGCTATGGCTACACCTTC.

The rearrangement links TRBV5-4 to TRBJ2-7, with unresolved D. Germline lookup yields CDR1 SGHNT and CDR2 YYREEE (reference sequence). This CDR3 comprises 12 residues. V lost 4 bases, J lost 1 base, and 6 bases lay in between. CDR3 sequence reads: CASSVQSYEQYF. The CDR3 DNA is TGTGCCAGCAGCGTACAATCCTACGAGCAGTACTTC.

The chain uses TRBV9 and TRBJ1-2; D is unresolved. Trimming took off 3 bases at V and 6 bases at J, with 18 bases between the two ends. CDR3 length equals 15 residues. CDR1 is SGDLS and CDR2 is YYNGEE in the germline V gene. DNA for the CDR3: TGTGCCAGCAGCGCCAGACACAGAAGGCAGGATGGCTACACCTTC. It is translated as CASSARHRRQDGYTF.

This chain joins TRBV13 and TRBJ2-1; 9 bases are shared with TRBD1. Germline V gene sequence: CDR1 PRHDT, CDR2 FYEKMQ (reference sequence). There are 14 residues in the CDR3. J gave up 10 bases and V 6 bases, and 10 bases lay outside the gene matches. This CDR3 reads CASSPGTGWFEQFF. CDR3 in DNA: TGTGCCAGCAGTCCCGGGACAGGGTGGTTCGAGCAGTTCTTC.

The table lists this clone with a count of one. The rearrangement links TRBV29-1 to TRBJ2-3; the D is unclear. Germline CDR1 reads SQVTM; CDR2 reads ANQGSEA. V gave up 4 bases and J gave up 4 bases, with 9 bases separating them. The CDR3 is 12 residues long. The CDR3 reads CSVVYSADTQYF. As DNA, the CDR3 is TGCAGCGTTGTGTACAGCGCAGATACGCAGTATTTT.

The CDR3 DNA follows: TGTGCCAGCAGTTTATATCTCCCCTTCCCGACCCCCCACAGCAATCAGCCCCAGCATTTT. This sequence encodes CASSLYLPFPTPHSNQPQHF. V usage is TRBV28 and J usage is TRBJ1-5, with D uncertain. Trimming cost V 1 base and J 1 base, with 23 bases left between them. Germline V CDR1 and CDR2: MDHEN, SYDVKM. This CDR3 region has 20 residues.

This sequence joins TRBV27 and TRBJ2-3; a weak D match, TRBD2 (5 bases). Germline CDR1 and CDR2: MNHEY and SMNVEV (reference sequence). The CDR3 is made up of 14 amino acids. Trimming stripped 2 bases from V and 12 bases from J, with 18 bases between. Here the CDR3 reads CASSLRSGKSVQYF. CDR3 in DNA: TGTGCCAGCAGTTTACGGAGCGGAAAAAGCGTCCAGTATTTT.

In its sample, this clone is large. V gene TRBV5-6 combines with J gene TRBJ1-2; D call uncertain. Germline V gene lookup returns CDR1 SGHDT and CDR2 YYEEEE. Trimming cost V 2 bases and J 4 bases, with 12 bases left between them. CDR3 length equals 14 residues. The CDR3 spells CASSFWGISYGYTF. CDR3 nucleotides: TGTGCCAGCAGCTTCTGGGGTATAAGCTATGGCTACACCTTC.

This clone has only a few counts. This sequence joins TRBV9 and TRBJ1-4; 10 bases match TRBD1. V was pared by 3 bases and J by 8 bases, with 7 bases of the junction left unmatched. Germline values: CDR1 SGDLS, CDR2 YYNGEE. This CDR3 is 15 amino acids long. The CDR3 nucleotides are TGTGCCAGCAGCGGTCCCGGGACAGGGGTCGAAAAACTGTTTTTT. It is translated as CASSGPGTGVEKLFF.

The chain uses TRBV6-5 and TRBJ1-1; D not certain. Trimming stripped 6 bases from V and 6 bases from J, with 11 bases between. Germline CDR1 is MNHEY and CDR2 is SVGAGI. The CDR3 runs 12 residues. The CDR3 loop is CASRTVLSEAFF. CDR3 coding DNA: TGTGCCAGCAGAACCGTACTGTCTGAAGCTTTCTTT.

This clone has a handful of counts. This sequence joins TRBV30 and TRBJ2-2; D call uncertain. The CDR3 is made up of 15 amino acids. V gave up 3 bases and J gave up 3 bases, with 14 bases separating them. CDR1 GTSNPN and CDR2 SVGIG come from the germline V gene (reference sequence). The DNA of the CDR3 is TGTGCCTGGAGGGCAAGGCAGTACTACACCGGGGAGCTGTTTTTT. Its protein product is CAWRARQYYTGELFF.

The chain links TRBV28 to TRBJ1-5; no firm D call. V dropped 4 bases and J dropped 3 bases, with 13 bases sitting between them. Germline CDR1 is MDHEN and CDR2 is SYDVKM. This CDR3 has 15 amino acids. The CDR3 coding sequence is TGTGCCAGCAGTTCCCGGACCGGGGTCAATCAGCCCCAGCATTTT. Translating gives CASSSRTGVNQPQHF.

The gene calls are TRBV9 and TRBJ2-1; 10 nucleotides line up with TRBD2. From germline, CDR1 is SGDLS and CDR2 YYNGEE. The ends lost 2 bases at V and 0 bases at J; junction bases unmatched: 5. The CDR3 sequence is 17 residues long. CDR3 in amino acids: CASSVASGSSSYNEQFF. The CDR3 DNA is TGTGCCAGCAGCGTCGCTAGCGGGAGTAGCTCCTACAATGAGCAGTTCTTC.

The chain links TRBV7-6 to TRBJ1-1; D remains unclear. The CDR3 has 15 residues. The V and J ends lost 0 bases and 3 bases respectively, with 11 bases between them. Germline V gene data show CDR1 as SGHVS and CDR2 as FNYEAQ. Here the CDR3 reads CASSLASGPDTEAFF. The CDR3 region has the DNA TGTGCCAGCAGCTTAGCTTCGGGTCCAGACACTGAAGCTTTCTTT.